These 10 T cell receptor beta chains share one sample of origin, sequenced in a study of T cell responses to AZD1222 COVID-19 vaccine. The assay was immunoSEQ multiplex PCR, and TCRdb's table has in-frame clones only and misses some. The sample yields 95,000 to 130,000 clones, 70% to 90% seen once. The source material was peripheral blood, sampled on day 0 of MenACWY control vaccination. The receptors were gathered from an adult in good health.

The rearrangement uses TRBV4-1 and TRBJ1-4; D ambiguous. The CDR3 has 15 residues. Germline CDR1 is MGHRA and CDR2 is YSYEKL. With 4 bases removed from V and 0 bases from J, the gap between germline ends came to 9 bases. CDR3 protein: CASSPMSATNEKLFF. DNA of the CDR3: TGCGCCAGCAGCCCTATGTCCGCAACTAATGAAAAACTGTTTTTT.

This clone was seen a handful of times. The chain uses TRBV24-1 and TRBJ2-1; 11 positions match TRBD1. The germline gives CDR1 KGHDR, CDR2 SFDVKD. This CDR3 region has 19 residues. With 0 bases clipped from V and 0 bases from J, the junction kept 6 bases outside the gene matches. The CDR3 loop is CATSDLRTGGPSSYNEQFF. Written as DNA, the CDR3 is TGTGCCACCAGTGATTTGCGGACAGGGGGCCCAAGCTCCTACAATGAGCAGTTCTTC.

The rearrangement links TRBV18 to TRBJ2-7; 15 bases line up with TRBD2. Germline V gene data show CDR1 as KGHSH and CDR2 as LQKENI. The V and J ends lost 3 bases and 6 bases, in that order; junction bases with no gene match: 6. The CDR3 loop spans 16 amino acids. CDR3: CASSPRTSGGASEQYF. The CDR3 nucleotides are TGTGCCAGCTCACCTAGGACTAGCGGGGGGGCAAGCGAGCAGTACTTC.

This sequence joins TRBV6-5 and TRBJ1-1; D remains ambiguous. Germline V gene data show CDR1 as MNHEY and CDR2 as SVGAGI. The CDR3 is 13 amino acids. V was cut by 5 bases and J by 5 bases, with 12 bases left in between. The CDR3 region has the DNA TGTGCCAGCAGTCCGACGGACCCAACTGAAGCTTTCTTT. Amino acids: CASSPTDPTEAFF.

This chain uses TRBV6-5 with TRBJ1-2; 11 bases are shared with TRBD1. CDR3 size: 14 residues. The junction had 6 bases not matched to a gene; V was cut back by 5 bases and J by 7 bases. Germline-derived CDR1 and CDR2 are MNHEY and SVGAGI. The CDR3 DNA is TGTGCCAGCAGTACCGGGACAGGGGGAACTGGCTACACCTTC. The encoded protein is CASSTGTGGTGYTF.

V gene TRBV7-2 combines with J gene TRBJ1-5; a weak D match, TRBD1 (5 bases). Per the germline V gene, CDR1 is SGHTA and CDR2 is FQGNSA. The CDR3 contains 14 residues. Deletions cut 3 bases from V and 3 bases from J, with 9 bases between. CDR3 protein: CASSLSGNNQPQHF. The CDR3 region has the DNA TGTGCCAGCAGCTTGTCAGGGAACAATCAGCCCCAGCATTTT.

J is TRBJ2-7 and V is TRBV19; TRBD1 matches 9 bases. The length of the CDR3 is 15 residues. The germline CDR1 and CDR2 sequences are LNHDA and SQIVND (reference sequence). V dropped 3 bases and J dropped 2; count of bases not matched to a gene: 5. The CDR3 sequence is CASSIMGTGPYEQYF. The CDR3 nucleotides are TGTGCCAGTAGTATCATGGGGACAGGGCCCTACGAGCAGTACTTC. Complete variable domain (other parts from reference TRBV19 and TRBJ2-7): DGGITQSPKYLFRKEGQNVTLSCEQNLNHDAMYWYRQDPGQGLRLIYYSQIVNDFQKGDIAEGYSVSREKKESFPLTVTSAQKNPTAFYLCASSIMGTGPYEQYFGPGTRLTVT.

V and J are TRBV2 and TRBJ2-5; D uncertain. CDR3 length: 15 residues. Deletions cut 4 bases from V and 1 base from J, with 13 bases between. In germline, CDR1 is SNHLY, CDR2 FYNNEI. The CDR3 loop is CASSGAATFQETQYF. CDR3 nucleotide sequence: TGTGCCAGCAGTGGGGCGGCTACTTTCCAAGAGACCCAGTACTTC.

The chain has TRBV6-6 and TRBJ2-7; 10 bases agree with TRBD1. The germline V gene encodes CDR1 MNHNY and CDR2 SVGAGI (reference sequence). The J segment lost 2 bases and the V segment lost 6 bases, leaving 10 bases of the junction unmatched. This CDR3 is built from 16 residues. The CDR3 nucleotides are TGTGCCAGCAGGGGACAGGGGCCCGCAAGGACCTACGAGCAGTACTTC. This sequence encodes CASRGQGPARTYEQYF.

The chain links TRBV7-6 to TRBJ2-1; 8 bases are shared with TRBD2. The CDR3 length is 19 residues. The germline CDR1 and CDR2 sequences are SGHVS and FNYEAQ. The V gene end was trimmed by 2 bases and the J gene end by 3 bases; junction bases not matched to a gene: 15. The CDR3 nucleotides are TGTGCCAGCAGCTTATATCCAGCGGGGGCCGGAATAGGCTACAATGAGCAGTTCTTC. It specifies CASSLYPAGAGIGYNEQFF. The complete variable domain, with remaining parts taken from reference TRBV7-6 and TRBJ2-1, reads GAGVSQSPRYKVTKRGQDVALRCDPISGHVSLYWYRQALGQGPEFLTYFNYEAQQDKSGLPNDRFSAERPEGSISTLTIQRTEQRDSAMYRCASSLYPAGAGIGYNEQFFGPGTRLTVL.